This entry lists 8 T cell receptor beta chains sequenced from one sample in a study of blood T cell repertoires in COVID-19. The repertoire was sequenced with immunoSEQ multiplex PCR; TCRdb's copy has only in-frame clones and lacks some. The data hold about 280,000 clones, with roughly 80% observed a single time. Sequencing was performed on PBMCs or T cells enriched from blood (not recorded which). These receptors originate from a man in his forties who had been exposed to COVID-19.

V is TRBV7-9 and J is TRBJ2-5; D is perhaps TRBD1 (6 bases). The length of the CDR3 is 16 residues. V was pared by 4 bases and J by 5 bases, with 20 bases between. Germline values: CDR1 SEHNR, CDR2 FQNEAQ (reference sequence). Here the CDR3 DNA reads TGTGCCAGCAGCTCCCGACGACTCTCAAGGGGGGAGACCCAGTACTTC. It codes for CASSSRRLSRGETQYF.

V and J are TRBV3-1 (or the pseudogene TRBV3-2) and TRBJ2-5; 8 positions match TRBD2. V lost 0 bases to trimming and J lost 7 bases; unmatched junction nucleotides: 10. The CDR3 sequence is 16 residues long. Per germline, CDR1 LGHDT and CDR2 YNNKEL (reference sequence). The CDR3 bases are TGTGCCAGCAGCCAAGATACCGCGGGAGGAAGACGGACCCAGTACTTC. Its protein is CASSQDTAGGRRTQYF.

The chain joins TRBV13 to TRBJ1-1, with D tentatively TRBD1 (5 bases). The germline V gene has CDR1 PRHDT and CDR2 FYEKMQ (reference sequence). Trimming pared 4 bases from V and 7 bases from J, leaving 16 bases between. The CDR3 is 14 residues long. The CDR3 loop reads CASSWTYLRGEAFF. CDR3 nucleotide sequence: TGTGCCAGCAGCTGGACATATCTTAGGGGTGAAGCTTTCTTT.

The J gene is TRBJ1-4, the V gene TRBV3-1 (or the pseudogene TRBV3-2); no definite D call. The V gene lost 4 bases and the J gene lost 4 bases, with 13 bases spanning the gap. CDR3 length equals 15 residues. Germline V gene lookup returns CDR1 LGHDT and CDR2 YNNKEL (reference sequence). The CDR3 reads CASSPQAGVNEKLFF. In DNA, the CDR3 is TGTGCCAGCAGCCCCCAAGCTGGTGTTAATGAAAAACTGTTTTTT.

This clone was detected a few times. This chain links TRBV5-1 with TRBJ1-2; the D is unclear. The V and J ends lost 2 bases and 4 bases respectively, with 18 bases between them. This CDR3 has 16 amino acids. CDR1 SGHRS and CDR2 YFSETQ come from the germline V gene. CDR3 sequence (DNA): TGCGCCAGCAGCTTCGGACCTAGTGGAGGAAGCTATGGCTACACCTTC. It translates to CASSFGPSGGSYGYTF.

This clone has ten or more counts. V and J are TRBV6-5 and TRBJ1-3, with D hard to call. Deletions cut 4 bases from V and 0 bases from J, with 7 bases between. The CDR3 consists of 14 residues. Germline V gives CDR1 MNHEY, CDR2 SVGAGI. The CDR3 region is CASSLGSSGNTIYF. The CDR3 DNA is TGTGCCAGCAGTTTGGGCAGCTCTGGAAACACCATATATTTT.

The table lists this clone with a few counts. The chain links TRBV18 to TRBJ2-7, with D possibly matching TRBD1 (5 bases). From germline, CDR1 is KGHSH and CDR2 LQKENI. CDR3 length: 13 amino acids. V gave up 5 bases and J gave up 3 bases, with 11 bases separating them. CDR3 DNA sequence: TGTGCCAGCTCAGCGACAGTGGGCTACGAGCAGTACTTC. Its translation: CASSATVGYEQYF.

CDR3 sequence (DNA): TGTGCCAGCAGCTTAGGACGGACTACCGGACAAGAGACCCAGTACTTC. Encoded protein: CASSLGRTTGQETQYF. The V gene is TRBV7-9, the J gene TRBJ2-5, with TRBD2 as a possible D gene (6 bases). CDR3 size: 16 residues. Germline V gives CDR1 SEHNR, CDR2 FQNEAQ (reference sequence). Trimming took off 1 base at V and 2 bases at J, with 14 bases between the two ends.